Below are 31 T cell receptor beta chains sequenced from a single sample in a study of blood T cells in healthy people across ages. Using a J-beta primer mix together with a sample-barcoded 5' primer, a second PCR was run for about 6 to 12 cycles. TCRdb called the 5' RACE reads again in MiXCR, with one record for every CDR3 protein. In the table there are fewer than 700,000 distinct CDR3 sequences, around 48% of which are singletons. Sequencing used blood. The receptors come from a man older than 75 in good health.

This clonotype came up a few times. The DNA of the CDR3 is TGTGCCAGCAGTTACATTGGGACAGGAACCGCCTACGAGCAGTACTTC. It encodes CASSYIGTGTAYEQYF. J is TRBJ2-7 and V is TRBV6-6; 8 bases line up with TRBD1. Trimming took 2 bases from V and 2 from J; bases not matched to a gene: 8. Per the germline V gene, CDR1 is MNHNY and CDR2 is SVGAGI (reference sequence). The CDR3 covers 16 residues.

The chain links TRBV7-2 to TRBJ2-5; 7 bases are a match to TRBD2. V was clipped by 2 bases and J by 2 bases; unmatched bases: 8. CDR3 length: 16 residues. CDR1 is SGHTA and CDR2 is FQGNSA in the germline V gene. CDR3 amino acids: CASSLNGAGAQETQYF. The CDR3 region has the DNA TGTGCCAGCAGCTTAAACGGGGCGGGAGCGCAAGAGACCCAGTACTTC.

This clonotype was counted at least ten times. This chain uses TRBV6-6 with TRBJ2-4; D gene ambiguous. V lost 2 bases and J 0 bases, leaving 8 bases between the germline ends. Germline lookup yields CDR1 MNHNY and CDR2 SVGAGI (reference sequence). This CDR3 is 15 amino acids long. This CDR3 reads CASSYLPLAKNIQYF. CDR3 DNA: TGTGCCAGCAGTTACCTACCGTTAGCCAAAAACATTCAGTACTTC.

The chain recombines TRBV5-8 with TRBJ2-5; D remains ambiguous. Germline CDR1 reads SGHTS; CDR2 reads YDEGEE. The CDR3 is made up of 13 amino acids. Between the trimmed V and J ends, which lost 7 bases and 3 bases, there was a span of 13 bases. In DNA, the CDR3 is TGTGCCAGCGTGAACCCTAACGAAGAGACCCAGTACTTC. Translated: CASVNPNEETQYF.

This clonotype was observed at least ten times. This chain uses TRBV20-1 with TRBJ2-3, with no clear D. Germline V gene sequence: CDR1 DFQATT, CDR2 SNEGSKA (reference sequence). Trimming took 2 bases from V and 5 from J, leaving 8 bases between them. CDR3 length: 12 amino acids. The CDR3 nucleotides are TGCAGTGCTAGACGCCCTGGAGATACGCAGTATTTT. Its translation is CSARRPGDTQYF.

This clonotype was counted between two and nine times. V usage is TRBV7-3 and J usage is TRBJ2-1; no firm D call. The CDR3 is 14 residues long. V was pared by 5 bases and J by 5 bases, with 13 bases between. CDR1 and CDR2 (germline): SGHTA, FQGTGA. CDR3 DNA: TGTGCCAGCAGCCCGAGCTCCGGAAACAATGAGCAGTTCTTC. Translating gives CASSPSSGNNEQFF.

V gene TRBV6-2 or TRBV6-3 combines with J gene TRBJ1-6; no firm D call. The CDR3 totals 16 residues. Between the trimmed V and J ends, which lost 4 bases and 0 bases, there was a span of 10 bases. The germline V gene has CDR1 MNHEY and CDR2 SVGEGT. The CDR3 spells CASSSAGYSYNSPLHF. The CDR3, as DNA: TGTGCCAGCAGTTCTGCCGGATACTCCTATAATTCACCCCTCCACTTT.

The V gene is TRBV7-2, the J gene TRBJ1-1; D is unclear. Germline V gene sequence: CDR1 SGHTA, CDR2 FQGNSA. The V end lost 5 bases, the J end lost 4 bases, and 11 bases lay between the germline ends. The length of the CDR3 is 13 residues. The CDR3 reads CASSRQEGTEAFF. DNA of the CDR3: TGTGCCAGCAGCAGGCAGGAGGGCACTGAAGCTTTCTTT.

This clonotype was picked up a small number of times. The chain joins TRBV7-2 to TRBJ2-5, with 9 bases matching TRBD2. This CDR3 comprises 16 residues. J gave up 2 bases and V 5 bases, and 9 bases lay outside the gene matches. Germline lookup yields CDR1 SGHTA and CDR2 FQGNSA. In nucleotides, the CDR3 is TGTGCCAGCAGCCCGTCCCAGCGGGGGGTACAAGAGACCCAGTACTTC. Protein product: CASSPSQRGVQETQYF.

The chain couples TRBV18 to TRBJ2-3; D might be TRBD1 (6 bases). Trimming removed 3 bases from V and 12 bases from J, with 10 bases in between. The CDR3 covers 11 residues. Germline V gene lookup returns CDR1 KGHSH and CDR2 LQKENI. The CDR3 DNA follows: TGTGCCAGCTCACCGCAGGGGTCTCAGTATTTT. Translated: CASSPQGSQYF.

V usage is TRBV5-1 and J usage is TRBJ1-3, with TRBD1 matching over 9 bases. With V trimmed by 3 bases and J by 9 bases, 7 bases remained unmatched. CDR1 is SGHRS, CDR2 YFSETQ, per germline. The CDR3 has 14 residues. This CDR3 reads CASSWGQGLRTIYF. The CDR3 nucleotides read TGCGCCAGCAGCTGGGGACAGGGTCTACGCACCATATATTTT.

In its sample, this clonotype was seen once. In nucleotides, the CDR3 is TGTGCCAGCAGTTTATCAAAGGGGGCTAACTATGGCTACACCTTC. Residues: CASSLSKGANYGYTF. The chain links TRBV27 to TRBJ1-2, with D possibly matching TRBD1 (6 bases). The V end was cut by 0 bases, the J end by 0 bases, with 8 bases between. Germline V gene lookup returns CDR1 MNHEY and CDR2 SMNVEV (reference sequence). This CDR3 spans 15 amino acids.

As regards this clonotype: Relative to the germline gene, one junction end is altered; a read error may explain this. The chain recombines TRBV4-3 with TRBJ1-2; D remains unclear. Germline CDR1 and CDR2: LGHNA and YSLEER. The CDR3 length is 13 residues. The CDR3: CASGQESNYGYTF. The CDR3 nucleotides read TGCGCCAGCGGCCAAGAGAGCAACTATGGCTACACCTTC.

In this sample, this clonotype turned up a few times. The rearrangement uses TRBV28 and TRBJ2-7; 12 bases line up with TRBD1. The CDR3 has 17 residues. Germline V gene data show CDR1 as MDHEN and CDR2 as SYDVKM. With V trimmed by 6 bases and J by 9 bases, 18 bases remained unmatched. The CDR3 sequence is CASSLFRDLGQGARQYF. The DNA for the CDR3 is TGTGCCAGCAGCCTTTTTCGGGACTTGGGACAGGGGGCGCGGCAGTACTTC.

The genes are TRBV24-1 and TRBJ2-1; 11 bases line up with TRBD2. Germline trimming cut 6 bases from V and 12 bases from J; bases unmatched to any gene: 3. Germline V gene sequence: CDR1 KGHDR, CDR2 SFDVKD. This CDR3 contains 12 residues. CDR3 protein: CATSLAGGRQFF. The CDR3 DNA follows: TGTGCCACCAGTCTAGCGGGAGGTAGGCAGTTCTTC.

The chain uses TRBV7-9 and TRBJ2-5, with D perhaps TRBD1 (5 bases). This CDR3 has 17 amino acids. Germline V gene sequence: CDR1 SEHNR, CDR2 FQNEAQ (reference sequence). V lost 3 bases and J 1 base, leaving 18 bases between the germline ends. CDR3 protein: CASSFPGRAESQETQYF. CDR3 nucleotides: TGTGCCAGCAGCTTCCCGGGCAGGGCTGAGTCCCAAGAGACCCAGTACTTC.

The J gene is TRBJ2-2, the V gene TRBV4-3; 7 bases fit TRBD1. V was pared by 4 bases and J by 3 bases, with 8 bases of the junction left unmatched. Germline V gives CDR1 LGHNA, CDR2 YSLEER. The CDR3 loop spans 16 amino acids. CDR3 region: CASSLRQGPHTGELFF. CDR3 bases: TGCGCCAGCAGCCTTCGACAGGGACCACACACCGGGGAGCTGTTTTTT.

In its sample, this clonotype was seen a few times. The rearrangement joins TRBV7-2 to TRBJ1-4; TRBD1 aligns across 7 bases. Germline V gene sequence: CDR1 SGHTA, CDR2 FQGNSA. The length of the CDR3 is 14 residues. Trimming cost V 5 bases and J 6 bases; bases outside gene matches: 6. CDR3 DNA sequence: TGTGCCAGCAGCCCGACAGGGTGGGATGAAAAACTGTTTTTT. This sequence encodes CASSPTGWDEKLFF.

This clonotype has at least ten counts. CDR3 loop: CASSYLGPSPLHF. CDR3 in DNA: TGTGCCAGCAGTTATCTTGGGCCGTCACCCCTCCACTTT. The chain links TRBV6-5 to TRBJ1-6; D gene ambiguous. CDR1 and CDR2 from the germline V gene are MNHEY and SVGAGI. Trimming stripped 3 bases from V and 10 bases from J, with 10 bases between. The CDR3 is 13 residues long.

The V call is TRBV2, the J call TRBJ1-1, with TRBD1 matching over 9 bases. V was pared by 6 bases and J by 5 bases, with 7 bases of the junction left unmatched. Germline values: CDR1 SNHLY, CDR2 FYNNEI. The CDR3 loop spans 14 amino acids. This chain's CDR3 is CASRVRDRETEAFF. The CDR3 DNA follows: TGTGCCAGCAGAGTCCGGGACAGGGAAACTGAAGCTTTCTTT.

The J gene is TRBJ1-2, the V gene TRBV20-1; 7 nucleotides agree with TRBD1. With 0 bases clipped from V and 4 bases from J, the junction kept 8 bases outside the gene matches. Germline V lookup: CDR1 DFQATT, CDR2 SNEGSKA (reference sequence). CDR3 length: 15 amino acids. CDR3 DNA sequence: TGCAGTGCTAGAGATCAAGGGGGCCTGACCTATGGCTACACCTTC. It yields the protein CSARDQGGLTYGYTF.

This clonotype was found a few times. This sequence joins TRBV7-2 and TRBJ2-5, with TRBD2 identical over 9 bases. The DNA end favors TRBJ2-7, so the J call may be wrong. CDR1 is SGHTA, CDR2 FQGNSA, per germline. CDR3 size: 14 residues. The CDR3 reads CASSPGLAIYEQYF. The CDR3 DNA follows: TGTGCCAGCAGCCCCGGACTAGCGATCTACGAGCAGTACTTC.

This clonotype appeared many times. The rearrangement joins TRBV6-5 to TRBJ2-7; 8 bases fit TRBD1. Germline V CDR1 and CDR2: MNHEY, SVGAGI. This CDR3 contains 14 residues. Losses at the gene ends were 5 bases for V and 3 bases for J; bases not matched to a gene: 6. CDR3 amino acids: CASSRGQGNYEQYF. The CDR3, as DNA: TGTGCCAGCAGTCGCGGACAGGGTAACTACGAGCAGTACTTC.

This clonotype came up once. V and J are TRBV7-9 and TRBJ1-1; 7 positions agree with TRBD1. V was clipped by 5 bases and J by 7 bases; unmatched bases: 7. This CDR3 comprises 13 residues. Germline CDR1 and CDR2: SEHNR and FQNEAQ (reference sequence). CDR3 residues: CASSPGQGGEAFF. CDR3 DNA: TGTGCCAGCAGCCCGGGGCAGGGGGGTGAAGCTTTCTTT.

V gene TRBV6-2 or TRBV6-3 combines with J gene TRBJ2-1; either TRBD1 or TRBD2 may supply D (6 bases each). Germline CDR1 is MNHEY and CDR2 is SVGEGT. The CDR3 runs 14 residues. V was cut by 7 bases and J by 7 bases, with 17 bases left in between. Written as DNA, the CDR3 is TGTGCCAGCACCCCTGACGGGGGCTTTAATGAGCAGTTCTTC. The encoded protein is CASTPDGGFNEQFF.

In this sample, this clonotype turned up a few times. The CDR3 is CSAGREPNSEQYF. The CDR3, as DNA: TGCAGTGCCGGACGAGAACCGAACTCCGAGCAGTACTTC. The chain has TRBV20-1 and TRBJ2-7, with D unclear. Trimming left V 6 bases short and J 6 bases short, with 18 bases between. Germline-derived CDR1 and CDR2 are DFQATT and SNEGSKA (reference sequence). The CDR3 runs 13 residues.

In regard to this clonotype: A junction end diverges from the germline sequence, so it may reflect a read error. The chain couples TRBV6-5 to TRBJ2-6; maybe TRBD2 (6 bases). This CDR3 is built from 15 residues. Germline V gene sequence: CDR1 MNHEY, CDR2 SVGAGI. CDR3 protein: CANSYGSSGANVLTF. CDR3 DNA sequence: TGTGCCAACAGTTACGGGAGCTCTGGGGCCAACGTCCTGACTTTC.

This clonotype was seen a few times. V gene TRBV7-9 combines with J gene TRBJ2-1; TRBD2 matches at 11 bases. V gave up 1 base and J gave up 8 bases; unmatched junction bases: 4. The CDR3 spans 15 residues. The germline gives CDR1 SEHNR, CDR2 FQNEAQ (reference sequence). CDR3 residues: CASSLGSGRGDEQFF. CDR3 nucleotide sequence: TGTGCCAGCAGCTTAGGTAGCGGGAGGGGTGATGAGCAGTTCTTC.

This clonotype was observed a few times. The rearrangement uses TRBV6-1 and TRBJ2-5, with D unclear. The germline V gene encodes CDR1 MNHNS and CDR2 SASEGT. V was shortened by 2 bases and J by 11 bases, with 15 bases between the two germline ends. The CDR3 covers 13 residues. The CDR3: CASSEIRVGEQYF. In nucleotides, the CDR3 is TGTGCCAGCAGTGAAATTAGGGTCGGAGAGCAGTACTTC.

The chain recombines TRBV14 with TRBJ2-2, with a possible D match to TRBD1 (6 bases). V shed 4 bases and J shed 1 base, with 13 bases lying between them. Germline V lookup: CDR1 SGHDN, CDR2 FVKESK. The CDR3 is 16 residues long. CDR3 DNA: TGTGCCAGCAGCCGACACAGGGATCTGAACACCGGGGAGCTGTTTTTT. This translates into CASSRHRDLNTGELFF.

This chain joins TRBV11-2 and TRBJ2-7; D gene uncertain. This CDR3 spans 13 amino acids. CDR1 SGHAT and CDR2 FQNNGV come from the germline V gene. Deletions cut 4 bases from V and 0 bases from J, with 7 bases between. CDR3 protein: CASSSQSSYEQYF. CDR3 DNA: TGTGCCAGCAGCTCACAGAGCTCCTACGAGCAGTACTTC.